The 20 T cell receptor beta chains presented below share a single source sample, sequenced in a study of T cell repertoires in cytomegalovirus infection. TCRdb processed the reads anew with MiXCR; each CDR3 protein has one entry. Found here are about 160,000 distinct CDR3 sequences, 17% of them singletons; the top ten hold roughly a sixth. The material sequenced was CD8+ T cells from PBMCs. The receptors here all came from a human donor in good health (CMV status not recorded). Some clones in this sample may be carry-over from other donors' samples.

This clonotype was counted ten times or more. The rearrangement uses TRBV7-2 and TRBJ2-3; TRBD2 is a possible D gene (5 bases). The CDR3 totals 15 residues. Germline values: CDR1 SGHTA, CDR2 FQGNSA. The V and J ends lost 4 bases and 3 bases respectively, with 14 bases between them. CDR3 protein: CASSSQPGSTDTQYF. CDR3 nucleotide sequence: TGTGCCAGCAGCTCCCAACCTGGGAGTACAGATACGCAGTATTTT.

The V call is TRBV6-2 or TRBV6-3, the J call TRBJ2-7; D perhaps matches TRBD1 (6 bases). Germline CDR1 and CDR2: MNHEY and SVGEGT. V lost 6 bases to trimming and J lost 3 bases, with 18 bases between them. The CDR3 totals 15 residues. Here the CDR3 reads CASSSLRDNIYEQYF. The CDR3 DNA sequence: TGTGCCAGCAGCTCTCTCCGGGACAACATCTACGAGCAGTACTTC.

This clonotype turned up a few times. This rearrangement joins TRBV7-2 to TRBJ2-7; 7 bases align to TRBD2. Losses at the gene ends were 2 bases for V and 4 bases for J; bases not matched to a gene: 14. CDR3 size: 17 residues. In germline, CDR1 is SGHTA, CDR2 FQGNSA. The CDR3 protein is CASSLRAPLAGAYEQYF. The CDR3, as DNA: TGTGCCAGCAGCTTACGGGCCCCACTGGCGGGAGCGTACGAGCAGTACTTC. Drawing the rest from reference TRBV7-2 and TRBJ2-7, the complete variable domain is GAGVSQSPSNKVTEKGKDVELRCDPISGHTALYWYRQSLGQGLEFLIYFQGNSAPDKSGLPSDRFSAERTGGSVSTLTIQRTQQEDSAVYLCASSLRAPLAGAYEQYFGPGTRLTVT.

This clonotype came up a few times. J is TRBJ2-1 and V is TRBV6-5; the D gene is possibly TRBD2 (6 bases). The CDR3 has 12 residues. Trimming pared 7 bases from V and 5 bases from J, leaving 9 bases between. Looked up from germline, CDR1 is MNHEY and CDR2 is SVGAGI. The CDR3 nucleotides are TGTGCCAGCACGGAGGGGAACAATGAGCAGTTCTTC. Protein product: CASTEGNNEQFF.

This clonotype turned up a few times. Sequence at one end of the junction differs from germline and may be a read error. The chain employs TRBV29-1 and TRBJ2-1, with D perhaps matching TRBD2 (5 bases). Germline V gene data show CDR1 as SQVTM and CDR2 as ANQGSEA. This CDR3 is built from 16 residues. This CDR3 is CSVEEGSGGPYNEQFF. The CDR3 nucleotides read TGCAGCGTTGAAGAGGGGAGCGGAGGCCCCTACAATGAGCAGTTCTTT.

V is TRBV7-3 and J is TRBJ2-5; TRBD2 matches at 11 bases. Germline lookup yields CDR1 SGHTA and CDR2 FQGTGA. This CDR3 spans 16 amino acids. Unmatched junction bases numbered 5, after V lost 5 bases and J lost 0 bases. The CDR3 is CASSPTSGGNQETQYF. In DNA form, the CDR3 reads TGTGCCAGCAGCCCCACTAGCGGGGGAAACCAAGAGACCCAGTACTTC.

The gene calls are TRBV5-1 and TRBJ2-5; D remains unclear. The V end was cut by 4 bases, the J end by 3 bases, with 4 bases between. Germline-derived CDR1 and CDR2 are SGHRS and YFSETQ. The CDR3 consists of 11 residues. In DNA form, the CDR3 reads TGCGCCAGCAGCGTGAAAGAGACCCAGTACTTC. Protein: CASSVKETQYF. The full variable domain, with the rest looked up from reference TRBV5-1 and TRBJ2-5, is KAGVTQTPRYLIKTRGQQVTLSCSPISGHRSVSWYQQTPGQGLQFLFEYFSETQRNKGNFPGRFSGRQFSNSRSEMNVSTLELGDSALYLCASSVKETQYFGPGTRLLVL.

The sample holds many counts of this clonotype. The V call is TRBV7-9, the J call TRBJ1-3; D is ambiguous. Germline assignment: CDR1 SEHNR and CDR2 FQNEAQ (reference sequence). Trimming pared 6 bases from V and 0 bases from J, leaving 15 bases between. CDR3 length: 16 amino acids. The CDR3 coding sequence is TGTGCCAGCAGTCAACCTGACGCAGTCTCTGGAAACACCATATATTTT. Its protein is CASSQPDAVSGNTIYF.

The chain has TRBV28 and TRBJ2-3; D possibly corresponds to TRBD2 (9 bases). The CDR3 spans 18 residues. V was pared by 3 bases and J by 0 bases, with 19 bases between. CDR1 and CDR2 from the germline V gene are MDHEN and SYDVKM. CDR3: CASSFRGLTSGSTDTQYF. CDR3 DNA sequence: TGTGCCAGCAGTTTCAGGGGGCTAACTAGCGGGAGCACAGATACGCAGTATTTT.

This clonotype was counted only a few times. The CDR3, as DNA: TGCAGTGCTATCGCCAGAACCGCCTACGAGCAGTACTTC. Amino acid sequence: CSAIARTAYEQYF. The chain joins TRBV20-1 to TRBJ2-7; no reliable D call. Germline CDR1 and CDR2: DFQATT and SNEGSKA (reference sequence). V was cut by 4 bases and J by 2 bases, with 12 bases left in between. This CDR3 is built from 13 residues.

V usage is TRBV7-6 and J usage is TRBJ2-7; 7 bases fit TRBD2. Trimming removed 4 bases from V and 9 bases from J; junction bases left unmatched: 6. The CDR3 is 12 amino acids. Germline CDR1 reads SGHVS; CDR2 reads FNYEAQ. In DNA form, the CDR3 reads TGTGCCAGCAGCTCCAGCGGGGCCGCGCAGTACTTC. This translates into CASSSSGAAQYF.

The chain has TRBV5-4 and TRBJ1-2; D gene unclear. Per the germline V gene, CDR1 is SGHNT and CDR2 is YYREEE (reference sequence). V was shortened by 3 bases and J by 4 bases, with 16 bases between the two germline ends. CDR3 length: 15 residues. CDR3 sequence reads: CASSSDQGLFYGYTF. In nucleotides, the CDR3 is TGTGCCAGCAGCTCGGACCAAGGTCTATTCTATGGCTACACCTTC. The entire variable domain, with the rest obtained from reference TRBV5-4 and TRBJ1-2, is as follows: ETGVTQSPTHLIKTRGQQVTLRCSSQSGHNTVSWYQQALGQGPQFIFQYYREEENGRGNFPPRFSGLQFPNYSSELNVNALELDDSALYLCASSSDQGLFYGYTFGSGTRLTVV.

This clonotype turned up a few times. CDR3 in amino acids: CASSLTGLLQYF. CDR3 bases: TGTGCCAGCAGTTTGACGGGACTACTGCAGTACTTC. V gene TRBV6-6 combines with J gene TRBJ2-7; 7 positions agree with TRBD2. The V and J ends lost 4 bases and 9 bases, in that order; junction bases with no gene match: 6. CDR3 length equals 12 residues. Germline V CDR1 and CDR2: MNHNY, SVGAGI (reference sequence).

V gene TRBV6-2 or TRBV6-3 combines with J gene TRBJ1-1; TRBD1 matches at 7 bases. There are 15 residues in the CDR3. J was trimmed by 3 bases and V by 7 bases; bases with no gene match: 11. The germline gives CDR1 MNHEY, CDR2 SVGEGT. This CDR3 is CASIGTEEAYTEAFF. Here the CDR3 DNA reads TGTGCCAGCATAGGGACAGAAGAGGCGTACACTGAAGCTTTCTTT.

This clonotype was picked up many times. This chain uses TRBV7-2 with TRBJ2-7; TRBD1 might be the D (6 bases). V gave up 7 bases and J gave up 9 bases, with 37 bases separating them. CDR3 length: 19 amino acids. Per germline, CDR1 SGHTA and CDR2 FQGNSA. CDR3 nucleotides: TGTGCCAGCATCAACACCCCGGGACACATTACCTTACTCATCCAGGGGCAGTACTTC. As protein: CASINTPGHITLLIQGQYF.

CDR3 DNA: TGTGCCAGCAGTTACTCTCGTGCGGGAGGGCCCCCGTACAATGAGCAGTTCTTC. This translates into CASSYSRAGGPPYNEQFF. The chain is built from TRBV6-2 or TRBV6-3 and TRBJ2-1; 9 bases align to TRBD2. Germline V gene lookup returns CDR1 MNHEY and CDR2 SVGEGT. Germline trimming cut 0 bases from V and 4 bases from J; bases unmatched to any gene: 10. There are 18 residues in the CDR3.

This clonotype appeared many times. The rearrangement joins TRBV29-1 to TRBJ2-1, with 7 bases lining up with TRBD2. This CDR3 has 15 residues. With V trimmed by 3 bases and J by 4 bases, 9 bases remained unmatched. CDR1 SQVTM and CDR2 ANQGSEA come from the germline V gene. As DNA, the CDR3 is TGCAGCGTTGATGAGGCGGGAGTAGAATACAATGAGCAGTTCTTC. Protein sequence: CSVDEAGVEYNEQFF.

The chain links TRBV20-1 to TRBJ1-5; a weak D match, TRBD1 (6 bases). Germline V gene data show CDR1 as DFQATT and CDR2 as SNEGSKA (reference sequence). V dropped 1 base and J dropped 0 bases, with 13 bases sitting between them. The CDR3 has 16 amino acids. For the CDR3, the DNA is TGCAGTGCTAGAGGGGGGGCCCTTTATAGCAATCAGCCCCAGCATTTT. Translating gives CSARGGALYSNQPQHF.

This sequence joins TRBV20-1 and TRBJ2-7; no reliable D call. Deletions cut 0 bases from V and 4 bases from J, with 10 bases between. The CDR3 is 13 residues long. CDR1 and CDR2 from the germline V gene are DFQATT and SNEGSKA (reference sequence). CDR3 sequence reads: CSARDTKTYEQYF. Written as DNA, the CDR3 is TGCAGTGCTAGAGATACAAAGACATACGAGCAGTACTTC.

V and J are TRBV5-1 and TRBJ1-1, with unresolved D. The CDR3 sequence is 15 residues long. Trimming took 5 bases from V and 0 from J, leaving 14 bases between them. Germline values: CDR1 SGHRS, CDR2 YFSETQ. The CDR3 sequence: CASRLSRAMNTEAFF. The CDR3 coding sequence is TGCGCCAGCAGGTTGAGTAGGGCCATGAACACTGAAGCTTTCTTT.